The subject of this entry is one T cell receptor (beta chain). Its antigen is still unknown. The data are from a study of OX40 agonist ivuxolimab in advanced cancers. About the study: Past anti-PD-1, anti-PD-L1 or anti-CTLA-4 therapy was accepted, and 40% to 50% had received some.

Clones were read by immunoSEQ multiplex PCR, and TCRdb kept only the in-frame ones, dropping some. The sample has under 100,000 clones; more than 70% are singletons. Study findings and constraints: Low normalized clonal expansion also occurred in some nonresponding patients. More expanded clones were found, on average, in CD8+ than in CD4+ T cells.

The germline V gene encodes CDR1 SGDLS and CDR2 YYNGEE. This CDR3 region has 15 residues. V gave up 3 bases and J gave up 5 bases; unmatched junction bases: 7. No patient had autoimmune disease or received systemic immunosuppression. V and J are TRBV9 and TRBJ2-3, with 9 bases fitting TRBD2. The origin of this receptor is an adult with an advanced solid tumor such as melanoma, head and neck, liver or kidney cancer. Sequences were derived from CD4+ or CD8+ T cells sorted from blood, sampled in a trial of the OX40 agonist ivuxolimab. The CDR3, as DNA: TGTGCCAGCAGCGCAAGCGGGGGGCCGGGAGATACGCAGTATTTT. As protein: CASSASGGPGDTQYF.